This T cell receptor (beta chain) was recovered during a study of blood T cell repertoires in COVID-19. Across the whole study: The samples span acute and convalescent COVID-19 from the United States, Italy and Spain. T cells, B-cell-depleted T cells, or PBMCs provided the cDNA or gDNA that served as material.

The Seattle site enrolled patients during active infection and followed them longitudinally. This CDR3 has 14 residues. The V end was cut by 1 base, the J end by 0 bases, with 7 bases between. Germline V gene data show CDR1 as LNHNV and CDR2 as YYDKDF (reference sequence). Study processing details: Estimates of nucleated cell counts were drawn from the amplification of reference gene primers. Assay used: immunoSEQ multiplex PCR; TCRdb lists only in-frame clones, some missing. D and trimming were read from the DNA, whereas the V and J calls and clone size are those reported in that table. The sample has over 400,000 clones; around 90% are singletons.

The chain uses TRBV15 and TRBJ2-7; D remains unclear. The receptor's source is a woman between 45 and 60 years old with COVID-19, enrolled during active disease. Source material: peripheral blood. CDR3 sequence (DNA): TGTGCCACCAGCAGAGTGGCCTCCTCCTACGAGCAGTACTTC. Protein: CATSRVASSYEQYF.